The rows below give T cell receptor beta chains drawn from one sample of a study of human T cells and chemical hapten exposure. TCRdb re-called the RACE reads with MiXCR, one entry per CDR3 protein. Seen here are roughly 200,000 distinct CDR3 sequences, around a quarter observed once, and the top ten hold about 2.5%. The starting material was whole blood, obtained in connection with sensitization to the hapten diphenylcyclopropenone (DPC). The receptors here all came from a middle-aged woman with alopecia areata. Some clones in this sample may be carry-over from other donors' samples. Each CDR3 is given without its conserved first and last residue. Fields, in order: V gene, clone size, J gene, CDR3 protein. Some rows mark clone size as missing; the rest say once, few, many or name a class of expanded clone.

TRBV20-1	few	TRBJ1-5	SAKKTISQH
TRBV10-3	-	TRBJ2-5	AISEPDRNQETQY
TRBV12-3/TRBV12-4	-	TRBJ1-2	ASRRIGTSNYGYT
TRBV27	few	TRBJ2-7	ASSYRQTYEQY
TRBV6-2/TRBV6-3	few	TRBJ2-1	ASVRAGLGEQF
TRBV20-1	few	TRBJ2-5	SARDHWTSEDGTQY
TRBV27	few	TRBJ2-6	ASSAGTGVGLGANVLT
TRBV12-3/TRBV12-4	-	TRBJ1-5	ASSPGRVNQPQH
TRBV4-3	many	TRBJ2-7	ASSQGWGVNEQY
TRBV7-2	few	TRBJ1-5	ASSLVAGRGNQPQH
TRBV9	many	TRBJ2-7	ASSVPLTSPNSYEQY
TRBV28	few	TRBJ2-1	ASSSGQGVINEQF
TRBV28	many	TRBJ2-5	ASSPNPETQY
TRBV7-2	-	TRBJ2-5	ASSLGGLAVGETQY
TRBV2	-	TRBJ2-2	ASKAGRGTGELF
TRBV2	-	TRBJ1-1	ASLRNEGEAF
TRBV7-3	many	TRBJ2-6	ASSPHASGANVLT
TRBV4-2	-	TRBJ2-7	ASSQEYGSIYEQY